The entry below gives a single T cell receptor beta chain sequence along with its context. The specificity of this receptor is unknown. It has no much larger one-base neighbor in the sample; base qualities were not kept. V is pared back by 4 bases and J by 9 bases, with 14 bases lying between the germline termini. Taken from the germline V gene (reference sequence), the CDR1 and CDR2 loops are MNHEY and SMNVEV. The CDR3 numbers 13 residues from cysteine through phenylalanine. The DNA shown is the 39-base CDR3, in frame from base 1. The data belong to a study of cytomegalovirus exposure and HLA in healthy donors (dated by TCRdb to between 2016 and 2019). General notes on the study: An earlier analysis of about 530 of the donors reported 250 to 300 Gb of sequence data and 117 million unique TCR beta sequences obtained from about 200 million T cells. An early release that covered about 640 HLA-typed donors contained 300 to 350 gigabases of sequencing data and 75 million to 100 million unique TCR sequences. The genetic ancestry cluster associated with self-reported Caucasian donors included 81% of the 398 genotyped donors. The study was designed to test whether signatures of past pathogen exposure could be identified by cataloging public T cell receptors. The study used immunosequencing to profile the T cell repertoires of hundreds of subjects and linked those repertoires to cytomegalovirus serostatus. Besides the first cohort of 550 to 750 subjects, a separate validation cohort made up of over 95 different subjects was used. To predict cytomegalovirus infection status, the study brought together high-throughput TCR immunosequencing, statistical association of individual TCRs with disease status, and machine learning. A later analysis re-examined previously published TCR beta repertoires from about 670 donors and added high-resolution HLA genotyping to investigate patterns of TCR occurrence. Rather than drawing on any new phenotypic data, the later analysis identified candidate immune exposures from TCR beta sequences and the way those sequences occurred across donors. An earlier analysis of about 600 of the donors used high-throughput TCR beta sequencing to judge whether each TCR beta V gene segment behaved as functional or pseudogenic. Donor age, sex, ethnicity and CMV serostatus were compiled alongside the repertoire data. In a later genetic analysis, genome-wide SNP genotypes for about three fifths of the roughly 670 donors were used, and that subset was treated as a discovery cohort. Every repertoire in the discovery cohort had been generated on one and the same sequencing platform. HLA typing included class I and class II loci at four-digit resolution. The number of typed donors differed by locus: about 620-640 for A, B, C, DRB1 and DQB1; some 540 for DQA1; 600 to 610 for DPA1; and roughly 490 for DPB1. A few DR-DQ haplotypes were handled as single units for association and clustering because linkage in the cohort was strong. Among some 400 genotyped donors of the cohort, an average of approximately 200,000 unique TCR beta nucleotide sequences was sequenced per donor, of which roughly 17% were non-productive. Overall study results and their limits: A total of 164 TCR beta chains were listed by the study as associated with cytomegalovirus. The presence/absence analyses assumed that sequencing depth was roughly uniform across donors, and that assumption may not be true. Because counts were too low, roughly 16 rarely observed V segments, including chromosome 9 orphons, were left out of the earlier analysis of over 550 of the donors. According to a later genetic analysis, donors in an Asian-associated ancestry cluster had fewer N-insertions in productive TCRs than the approximately 630-donor mean. Broadly in line with IMGT annotations, most TCR beta V segments showed up in productive rearrangements about 87% or about 30% of the time in an earlier analysis of under 700 of the donors. This cohort had only TCR beta chains sequenced, and the lack of alpha or paired-chain data limited which features could be detected. Most TCR sequences were observed very rarely across donors, whereas some public TCRs were present in many individuals. Correlated functional status among segregating V segments might be attributable to linkage disequilibrium, but an unknown experimental factor could not be ruled out. An association between a missense DCLRE1C variant and V-gene and J-gene trimming of TCR beta chains was found in a later genetic analysis and replicated in an independent cohort. A cluster of highly shared sequence variants was judged likely to be a technical artifact of the sequencing pipeline. In a later analysis, the rate of TCR association differed among HLA loci, with DRB1 alleles having the most associated TCRs and HLA-C alleles having the fewest. In a later analysis, some 17,000 TCR beta sequences were associated with specific HLA alleles at a false discovery rate of 0.05. The only immune exposure information available for the cohort was CMV serostatus. Because some donors lacked HLA typing at each locus, the association tests relied only on the typed subset. The classifier was reported to diagnose cytomegalovirus status with high specificity and sensitivity in both the original cohort and the validation cohort. Several of the top co-occurrence clusters appeared to be linked to parvovirus B19, influenza, CMV and Epstein-Barr virus, according to a later analysis. According to a later analysis, most CMV-associated TCR beta chains appeared to be HLA-restricted, and the HLA associations seemed to be driven largely by CMV exposure. A further reported finding was that TCR beta sequences accurately predicted the HLA-A and HLA-B alleles for most subjects in the first cohort. Three of the identified cytomegalovirus-associated TCR beta chains were confirmed in vitro to be specific for cytomegalovirus antigens. The authors suggested that the approach could potentially be generalized to other disease states and immunological phenotypes. When HLA alleles, especially DR and DQ, strongly co-occurred, TCR associations were difficult to assign to individual alleles. A later analysis found that HLA-associated TCR beta chains were more clonally expanded and had lower generation probabilities than equally common non-associated chains. Some IMGT-functional V segments, including TRBV6-2 and TRBV6-3, could not be told apart with the 87-base-pair reads, so those segments were excluded.

The cohort comprised around 700 healthy bone marrow donors. Cohort members were all nominally healthy when sampled, although unrecorded immune exposures were likely present. The donor tested CMV seronegative and was one of the 352 seronegative cohort members. Each donor provided a peripheral blood sample, and peripheral blood mononuclear cells were used for TCR beta sequencing. Genomic DNA was extracted from the blood cell samples with the Qiagen DNeasy Blood Extraction Kit. The protocol used for the library was the immunoSEQ multiplex PCR assay. For the multiplex PCR, a mixture combining 60 forward primers for TCR Vbeta segments and 13 reverse primers for TCR Jbeta segments was used. The CDR3 region of rearranged TCR beta genes was amplified from genomic DNA with a multiplex PCR assay. Amplified TCR beta libraries were sequenced as 87-base-pair reads on the Illumina HiSeq System. Turning to the authors' computational methods: Across the 670 or so repertoires, a later analysis counted around 80 million unique TCR beta chains, around 10 million of which were shared by at least two donors. A nearest-neighbor algorithm error-corrected the raw reads and collapsed the reads into unique sequences, merging closely related sequences to remove PCR and sequencing errors. To assign V, D and J gene segments, CDR3 sequences were aligned to IMGT reference sequences. Each retained sequence needed at least a six-nucleotide match to both a V gene segment and a J gene segment. A rearrangement was called productive if the CDR3 had no stop codons and remained in frame with V and J, and every other rearrangement was called non-productive. CDR3 was defined by IMGT convention, running from the second conserved V-encoded cysteine to the conserved J-encoded phenylalanine. The earlier analysis of some 550 of the donors excluded any sequence lacking an unambiguous match to a single V gene segment. In an earlier analysis of 587 of the donors, V segments were called functional above 56.7% productive rearrangements and were called segregating when the between-donor standard deviation exceeded 5%. A statistical classification framework was developed to diagnose cytomegalovirus status using the catalog of TCR beta chain sequences. In a later analysis, V and J genes were assigned by comparing TCR nucleotide sequences against IMGT/GENE-DB human TR gene sequences. In a later analysis, CDR3 sequences and most-parsimonious VDJ recombination scenarios were assigned using the TCRdist pipeline. In a later analysis, each TCR beta chain was defined by its CDR3 amino acid sequence together with its V-gene family, and reads without a unique V-gene family were excluded. A later analysis removed over 500 highly shared, low-generation-probability nucleotide sequences to deal with suspected cross-contamination and a sequencing artifact. In a later analysis, a clonal expansion index for each public chain was calculated from normalized within-repertoire ranks of inferred template counts. In a later analysis, generation probabilities were computed with a VDJ recombination model fitted to out-of-frame rearrangements, and the resulting probabilities were checked against IGoR. In a later analysis, hypergeometric tests were used to score TCR-TCR, TCR-HLA and TCR-CMV co-occurrence, with a repertoire-size bias correction applied to TCR pairs. In a later analysis, false discovery rates were estimated by permuting HLA or CMV assignments 20 times. In a later analysis, co-occurring TCRs were grouped using DBSCAN, with TCRdist sequence similarity added in when clustering inside HLA-allele-positive subsets. Repertoires with fewer than 30,000 or more than 120,000 public chains, plus five repertoires with anomalous nucleotide sharing, were excluded from co-occurrence clustering. TCRdb took this table from immuneACCESS and kept in-frame rearrangements with V and J called. Such tables lack part of the clones; where checked against another copy, unresolved V genes explain under half of the gap, and the rest is unexplained. Clonal size and the V and J genes are those of that table, whereas D and trimming came from the DNA. The sample includes around 200,000 clones, with 80% observed a single time. About 0.7% of the sample lies in the top ten.

The receptor was isolated from a boy aged 5 to 17 in good health and CMV-seronegative. Material for sequencing was PBMCs. The chain uses TRBV27 and TRBJ2-3, with a tentative D gene TRBD1 over 5 matching bases. The sequenced DNA is TGTGCCAGCAGTTACCCCCAGGGTCGGACGCAGTATTTT. Its product reads: CASSYPQGRTQYF.